The clone carrying this TCR beta chain was recorded many times. The data were obtained in a study of regulatory T cells in long-lasting Graves disease. Construction of TCR beta libraries relied on iRepertoire HTBI primers and on Arm-PCR targeting CDR3 regions. TCRdb called the multiplex PCR reads again in MiXCR, with one record for every CDR3 protein. The table lists a few hundred thousand distinct CDR3 sequences, 15% of them singletons. The CDR3 is 15 residues long. V lost 5 bases to trimming and J lost 5 bases, with 17 bases between them. Germline V CDR1 and CDR2: PRHDT, FYEKMQ (reference sequence). Noted time point: newly diagnosed GD, antithyroid drugs for less than 3 months. PBMC-derived RNA was used for the TCR library. The same data also contributed to another study, on T cells in Graves' hyperthyroidism and ophthalmopathy.

The receptor comes from a woman aged 40 to 49 with Graves disease. This material consisted of peripheral blood mononuclear cells (PBMCs), taken at new diagnosis, from a patient treated with antithyroid drugs. The rearrangement links TRBV13 to TRBJ2-3; maybe TRBD1 (6 bases). The DNA for the CDR3 is TGTGCCAGCAGCCCTTCAGGGGTCAAGAAAGATACGCAGTATTTT. This translates into CASSPSGVKKDTQYF.